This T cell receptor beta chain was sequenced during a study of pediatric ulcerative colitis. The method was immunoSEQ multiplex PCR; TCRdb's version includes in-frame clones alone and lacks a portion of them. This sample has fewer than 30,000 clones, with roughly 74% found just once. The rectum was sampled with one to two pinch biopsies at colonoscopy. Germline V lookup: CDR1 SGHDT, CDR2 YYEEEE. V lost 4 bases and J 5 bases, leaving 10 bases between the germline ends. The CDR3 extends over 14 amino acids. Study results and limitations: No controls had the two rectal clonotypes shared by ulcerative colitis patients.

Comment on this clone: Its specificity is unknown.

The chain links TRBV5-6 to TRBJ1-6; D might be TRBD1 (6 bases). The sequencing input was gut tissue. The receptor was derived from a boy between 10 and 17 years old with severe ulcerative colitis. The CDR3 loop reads CASSLGHDNSPLHF. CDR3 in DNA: TGTGCCAGCAGCCTGGGACACGATAATTCACCCCTCCACTTT.